This passage covers 13 T cell receptor beta chains from one sample sequenced in a study of shared clonotypes between healthy human individuals. Clones were read by immunoSEQ multiplex PCR, and TCRdb kept only the in-frame ones, dropping some. The table has roughly 2,300,000 clones, approximately 90% seen once. Sequencing was carried out using naive CD4+ T cells from PBMCs. As to subset: CD45RA+ positively selected. Source of these receptors: a man aged 18-30 years in good health. Some clones in this sample may be carry-over from other donors' samples.

The rearrangement joins TRBV28 to TRBJ1-6; D remains unclear. The V end was cut by 10 bases, the J end by 0 bases, with 10 bases between. From germline, CDR1 is MDHEN and CDR2 SYDVKM. The length of the CDR3 is 14 residues. The CDR3 DNA follows: TGTGCCATCCGGGAAAGCTCCTATAATTCACCCCTCCACTTT. The encoded protein is CAIRESSYNSPLHF. Drawing the rest from reference TRBV28 and TRBJ1-6, the complete variable domain is DVKVTQSSRYLVKRTGEKVFLECVQDMDHENMFWYRQDPGLGLRLIYFSYDVKMKEKGDIPEGYSVSREKKERFSLILESASTNQTSMYLCAIRESSYNSPLHFGNGTRLTVT.

The chain links TRBV7-9 to TRBJ1-1; 10 bases are a match to TRBD1. Trimming cost V 1 base and J 4 bases; bases outside gene matches: 9. The germline V gene has CDR1 SEHNR and CDR2 FQNEAQ (reference sequence). This CDR3 has 17 amino acids. CDR3 protein: CASSLVKMRTGGTEAFF. In nucleotides, the CDR3 is TGTGCCAGCAGCTTAGTTAAGATGCGGACAGGGGGCACTGAAGCTTTCTTT. Complete variable domain (other parts from reference TRBV7-9 and TRBJ1-1): DTGVSQNPRHKITKRGQNVTFRCDPISEHNRLYWYRQTLGQGPEFLTYFQNEAQLEKSRLLSDRFSAERPKGSFSTLEIQRTEQGDSAMYLCASSLVKMRTGGTEAFFGQGTRLTVV.

The chain carries TRBV28 and TRBJ2-7; D gene uncertain. Germline V gene lookup returns CDR1 MDHEN and CDR2 SYDVKM. Trimming took off 4 bases at V and 2 bases at J, with 9 bases between the two ends. The CDR3 runs to 13 residues. The CDR3 region has the DNA TGTGCCAGCAGTTCGGCAGGAACCTACGAGCAGTACTTC. Encoded protein: CASSSAGTYEQYF.

The V and J genes are TRBV2 and TRBJ2-5; 9 bases fit TRBD2. The CDR3 consists of 14 residues. Germline lookup yields CDR1 SNHLY and CDR2 FYNNEI. V shed 4 bases, J shed 5 bases, and the junction held 5 bases outside the gene matches. As DNA, the CDR3 is TGTGCCAGCAGTGGGCTAGCGGGATACGAGACCCAGTACTTC. This encodes CASSGLAGYETQYF.

This clone was found once. The chain links TRBV2 to TRBJ1-1; TRBD1 aligns across 9 bases. CDR3 length: 13 residues. The V segment lost 8 bases and the J segment 7 bases; nucleotides outside the gene matches: 8. Germline-derived CDR1 and CDR2 are SNHLY and FYNNEI. CDR3 DNA: TGTGCCAGCCGGGACAGGGAGAGGGGTGAAGCTTTCTTT. Encoded protein: CASRDRERGEAFF.

The gene calls are TRBV4-2 and TRBJ2-1; D gene unclear. This CDR3 has 15 residues. V was pared by 0 bases and J by 8 bases, with 14 bases between. Germline V gene lookup returns CDR1 LGHNA and CDR2 YNFKEQ. CDR3 sequence reads: CASSQDTSSFDEQFF. The CDR3 DNA sequence: TGTGCCAGCAGCCAAGATACGAGTAGTTTCGATGAGCAGTTCTTC.

The rearrangement uses TRBV29-1 and TRBJ1-2; 7 bases align to TRBD1. CDR1 and CDR2 from the germline V gene are SQVTM and ANQGSEA. The V segment lost 7 bases and the J segment 0 bases; nucleotides outside the gene matches: 11. The CDR3 contains 15 residues. In DNA, the CDR3 is TGCAGCGCCGAAGGGGGCCGGGGAGCTAACTATGGCTACACCTTC. Translated: CSAEGGRGANYGYTF.

This sequence joins TRBV6-6 and TRBJ1-5; D unclear. CDR3 length: 14 residues. Germline CDR1 MNHNY, CDR2 SVGAGI (reference sequence). V lost 0 bases, J lost 7 bases, and 10 bases lay in between. The CDR3 spells CASSYSSGGQPQHF. The CDR3 DNA sequence: TGTGCCAGCAGTTACTCGTCGGGAGGCCAGCCCCAGCATTTT.

This clone was recorded a few times. Other DNA sequences within the sample encode an identical CDR3. The chain is built from TRBV28 and TRBJ1-1; D is uncertain. CDR1 is MDHEN and CDR2 is SYDVKM in the germline V gene. The CDR3 contains 13 residues. Trimming took 5 bases from V and 1 from J, leaving 8 bases between them. The CDR3 loop is CASSLPWNTEAFF. The CDR3 coding sequence is TGTGCCAGCAGTCTTCCATGGAACACTGAAGCTTTCTTT.

The chain links TRBV7-3 to TRBJ2-2, with 9 bases aligning to TRBD1. The germline CDR1 and CDR2 sequences are SGHTA and FQGTGA. The CDR3 contains 15 residues. V gave up 5 bases and J gave up 7 bases; unmatched junction bases: 8. The CDR3 reads CASSADRGIGGELFF. The DNA for the CDR3 is TGTGCCAGCAGCGCGGACAGGGGAATTGGCGGGGAGCTGTTTTTT.

On this clone itself: The sample has other DNA sequences that encode this CDR3 too. The rearrangement joins TRBV18 to TRBJ2-5; D call uncertain. Germline V gene sequence: CDR1 KGHSH, CDR2 LQKENI. With 1 base removed from V and 5 bases from J, the gap between germline ends came to 8 bases. This CDR3 region has 13 residues. This CDR3 reads CASSPQGRETQYF. As DNA, the CDR3 is TGTGCCAGCTCACCACAGGGTCGGGAGACCCAGTACTTC.

This clone was seen only a few times. This CDR3 reads CASSAQTSGSHEQFF. CDR3 in DNA: TGTGCCAGCAGCGCCCAAACTAGCGGGTCCCATGAGCAGTTCTTC. The rearrangement links TRBV5-4 to TRBJ2-1, with 9 positions matching TRBD2. This CDR3 contains 15 residues. V trimming: 4 bases; J trimming: 8 bases; junction bases outside the gene matches: 10. In germline, CDR1 is SGHNT, CDR2 YYREEE (reference sequence).

V usage is TRBV7-9 and J usage is TRBJ2-7; possible D gene TRBD2, 5 bases. Deletions cut 0 bases from V and 3 bases from J, with 12 bases between. The CDR3 totals 15 residues. Germline values: CDR1 SEHNR, CDR2 FQNEAQ (reference sequence). The chain's CDR3 is CASSLAAGGIYEQYF. CDR3 DNA: TGTGCCAGCAGCTTAGCGGCAGGAGGAATCTACGAGCAGTACTTC.